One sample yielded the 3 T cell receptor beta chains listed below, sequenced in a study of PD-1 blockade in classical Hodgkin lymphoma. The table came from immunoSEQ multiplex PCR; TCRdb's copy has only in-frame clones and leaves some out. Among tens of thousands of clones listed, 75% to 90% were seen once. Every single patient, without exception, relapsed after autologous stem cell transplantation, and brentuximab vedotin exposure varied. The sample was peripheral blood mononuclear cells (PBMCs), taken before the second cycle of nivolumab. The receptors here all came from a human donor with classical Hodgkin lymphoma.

The CDR3 DNA sequence: TGTGCCAGCAGTTTAAGCACTAGCGGGAGTATCGGCGAGCAGTACTTC. Translation: CASSLSTSGSIGEQYF. J is TRBJ2-7 and V is TRBV28, with 11 bases identical to TRBD2. V shed 2 bases, J shed 6 bases, and the junction held 9 bases outside the gene matches. Per the germline V gene, CDR1 is MDHEN and CDR2 is SYDVKM. This CDR3 has 16 amino acids.

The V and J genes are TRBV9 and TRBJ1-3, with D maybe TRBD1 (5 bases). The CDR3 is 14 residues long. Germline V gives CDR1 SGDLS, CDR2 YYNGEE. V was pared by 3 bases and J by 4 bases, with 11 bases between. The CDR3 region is CASSARGDGNTIYF. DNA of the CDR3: TGTGCCAGCAGCGCGCGTGGGGACGGAAACACCATATATTTT.

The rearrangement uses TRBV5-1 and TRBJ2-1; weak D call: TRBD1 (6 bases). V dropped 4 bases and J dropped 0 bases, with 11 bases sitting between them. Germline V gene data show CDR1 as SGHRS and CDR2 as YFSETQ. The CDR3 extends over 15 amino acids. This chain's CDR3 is CASSAEQGSYNEQFF. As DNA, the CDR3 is TGCGCCAGCAGCGCGGAACAGGGCTCCTACAATGAGCAGTTCTTC.